Below are 32 T cell receptor beta chains sequenced from a single sample in a study of T cell changes during pregnancy in multiple sclerosis. Only in-frame clones appear in the TCRdb table, and some are missing; sequencing was by immunoSEQ multiplex PCR. The sample records about 39,000 clones, 90% being singletons. The sequencing here drew on CD4+ T cells from peripheral blood mononuclear cells, taken in the first trimester of pregnancy. Receptors originate from a female donor in good health, enrolled as a control in a pregnancy study.

The chain is built from TRBV6-5 and TRBJ2-6; no clear D gene. Deletions cut 6 bases from V and 4 bases from J, with 13 bases between. Germline V lookup: CDR1 MNHEY, CDR2 SVGAGI. CDR3 size: 15 residues. CDR3 nucleotides: TGTGCCAGCAGCCAACAGAGCCCCGGGGCCAACGTCCTGACTTTC. It encodes CASSQQSPGANVLTF.

The V gene is TRBV5-8, the J gene TRBJ1-1; 9 nucleotides agree with TRBD1. CDR3 length: 15 residues. Germline CDR1 is SGHTS and CDR2 is YDEGEE. J was trimmed by 8 bases and V by 4 bases; bases with no gene match: 12. Written as DNA, the CDR3 is TGTGCCAGCAGCAGGAGGGTTCGGGACAGGGTGGAAGCTTTCTTT. Protein product: CASSRRVRDRVEAFF.

The CDR3 nucleotides read TGCAGTGCCCCGGACAGGGATGGCTACACCTTC. The encoded protein is CSAPDRDGYTF. The V call is TRBV20-1, the J call TRBJ1-2, with 8 bases that match TRBD1. V shed 6 bases and J 6 bases; nucleotides not matched to a gene: 3. The CDR3 runs to 11 residues. The germline V gene has CDR1 DFQATT and CDR2 SNEGSKA (reference sequence).

V and J are TRBV19 and TRBJ2-2; a weak D match, TRBD2 (5 bases). V lost 8 bases and J lost 5, with 18 bases in between. Per the germline V gene, CDR1 is LNHDA and CDR2 is SQIVND (reference sequence). This CDR3 has 15 residues. CDR3 amino acids: CASGPIASITGELFF. The DNA of the CDR3 is TGTGCCAGTGGACCAATAGCGAGTATAACCGGGGAGCTGTTTTTT.

V is TRBV18 and J is TRBJ2-2; D possibly corresponds to TRBD2 (6 bases). The CDR3 is 15 amino acids. Trimming left V 0 bases short and J 6 bases short, with 11 bases between. CDR1 KGHSH and CDR2 LQKENI come from the germline V gene. In DNA form, the CDR3 reads TGTGCCAGCTCACCACCCAGCCGGGGGTCCGGGGAGCTGTTTTTT. This translates into CASSPPSRGSGELFF.

This chain links TRBV29-1 with TRBJ1-1, with 7 positions matching TRBD1. Trimming cost V 4 bases and J 10 bases; bases outside gene matches: 6. This CDR3 is 11 amino acids long. Germline lookup yields CDR1 SQVTM and CDR2 ANQGSEA. CDR3: CSVVGGLGAFF. CDR3 DNA: TGCAGCGTTGTAGGGGGCCTGGGAGCTTTCTTT.

The chain recombines TRBV6-5 with TRBJ2-1, with D maybe TRBD2 (7 bases). CDR1 and CDR2 (germline): MNHEY, SVGAGI. This CDR3 region has 15 residues. The V and J ends lost 2 bases and 4 bases respectively, with 12 bases between them. CDR3 nucleotides: TGTGCCAGCAGTTACAGGCGGGGGCCTTACAATGAGCAGTTCTTC. This codes for CASSYRRGPYNEQFF.

J is TRBJ2-3 and V is TRBV6-6; a weak D match, TRBD1 (8 bases). The V end lost 2 bases, the J end lost 5 bases, and 17 bases lay between the germline ends. The CDR3 is made up of 16 amino acids. CDR1 is MNHNY, CDR2 SVGAGI, per germline (reference sequence). The CDR3 region has the DNA TGTGCCAGCAGTTACGGACAGGGAGGGAGGGGAGATACGCAGTATTTT. Translating gives CASSYGQGGRGDTQYF.

The J gene is TRBJ1-4, the V gene TRBV5-1; TRBD1 agrees at 10 bases. The CDR3 loop spans 15 amino acids. Looked up from germline, CDR1 is SGHRS and CDR2 is YFSETQ. Losses at the gene ends were 4 bases for V and 5 bases for J; bases not matched to a gene: 5. The CDR3 sequence is CASSRSTGGNEKLFF. The DNA of the CDR3 is TGCGCCAGCAGCCGGTCGACAGGGGGCAATGAAAAACTGTTTTTT.

The CDR3 here is CASSQERTRTYEQYF. In DNA form, the CDR3 reads TGTGCCAGCAGCCAAGAAAGGACTCGGACCTACGAGCAGTACTTC. J is TRBJ2-7 and V is TRBV4-2, with D tentatively TRBD2 (5 bases). V was shortened by 0 bases and J by 2 bases, with 11 bases between the two germline ends. From germline, CDR1 is LGHNA and CDR2 YNFKEQ. This CDR3 is built from 15 residues.

The chain carries TRBV6-1 and TRBJ2-2; D is possibly TRBD2 (5 bases). This CDR3 is 15 amino acids long. The germline gives CDR1 MNHNS, CDR2 SASEGT. V was cut by 4 bases and J by 4 bases, with 13 bases left in between. The CDR3 region is CASSGRGRGTGELFF. CDR3 coding DNA: TGTGCCAGCAGTGGCCGGGGTCGAGGCACCGGGGAGCTGTTTTTT.

The J gene is TRBJ1-1, the V gene TRBV25-1; D remains ambiguous. Germline CDR1 is MGHDK and CDR2 is SYGVNS. The length of the CDR3 is 14 residues. Trimming took off 5 bases at V and 0 bases at J, with 10 bases between the two ends. In nucleotides, the CDR3 is TGTGCCAGCAGTCGTGGGAGGATGAACACTGAAGCTTTCTTT. Its translation is CASSRGRMNTEAFF.

The CDR3 nucleotides read TGCGCCAGCAGCTTGCCTAGCGGGGGGAATGTTGCAGATACGCAGTATTTT. This encodes CASSLPSGGNVADTQYF. The chain carries TRBV5-1 and TRBJ2-3, with 11 bases fitting TRBD2. Germline V gene data show CDR1 as SGHRS and CDR2 as YFSETQ. CDR3 length equals 17 residues. The trim removed 1 base at V and 4 bases at J, leaving 8 bases unmatched. Together with reference TRBV5-1 and TRBJ2-3, the CDR3 gives the full variable domain: KAGVTQTPRYLIKTRGQQVTLSCSPISGHRSVSWYQQTPGQGLQFLFEYFSETQRNKGNFPGRFSGRQFSNSRSEMNVSTLELGDSALYLCASSLPSGGNVADTQYFGPGTRLTVL.

The J gene is TRBJ2-3, the V gene TRBV5-5; 12 positions agree with TRBD2. CDR3 length: 16 amino acids. Germline V CDR1 and CDR2: SGHKS, YYEKEE (reference sequence). V was clipped by 3 bases and J by 5 bases; unmatched bases: 7. CDR3 sequence reads: CASSSLAGGQGDTQYF. The CDR3 nucleotides are TGTGCCAGCAGCTCCCTAGCGGGGGGGCAAGGAGATACGCAGTATTTT.

The genes are TRBV11-2 and TRBJ2-7; weak D call: TRBD1 (6 bases). CDR3 size: 14 residues. Trimming pared 5 bases from V and 2 bases from J, leaving 13 bases between. The germline V gene encodes CDR1 SGHAT and CDR2 FQNNGV. The CDR3 loop is CASSGRGGAYEQYF. As DNA, the CDR3 is TGTGCCAGCAGCGGAAGAGGGGGAGCCTACGAGCAGTACTTC.

This sequence joins TRBV5-1 and TRBJ2-3, with 11 bases identical to TRBD2. The ends lost 0 bases at V and 4 bases at J; junction bases unmatched: 13. The CDR3 totals 19 residues. Germline V gene sequence: CDR1 SGHRS, CDR2 YFSETQ. The CDR3 spells CASSLALAGGAFFSDTQYF. Written as DNA, the CDR3 is TGCGCCAGCAGCTTGGCCCTAGCGGGGGGCGCCTTCTTTTCAGATACGCAGTATTTT.

This chain uses TRBV30 with TRBJ1-2; no reliable D call. Trimming removed 4 bases at V and 8 bases at J, with 17 bases between. This CDR3 has 13 residues. Germline V lookup: CDR1 GTSNPN, CDR2 SVGIG (reference sequence). This CDR3 reads CAWTPLTGEGYTF. DNA of the CDR3: TGTGCCTGGACCCCACTGACTGGAGAAGGCTACACCTTC.

V usage is TRBV2 and J usage is TRBJ1-2; 11 positions match TRBD1. V lost 6 bases and J lost 1; bases outside the gene matches: 4. The germline gives CDR1 SNHLY, CDR2 FYNNEI. This CDR3 has 15 amino acids. The CDR3 DNA is TGTGCCAGCAGGAGGACAGGGGGCGATAACTATGGCTACACCTTC. It codes for CASRRTGGDNYGYTF.

The genes are TRBV4-2 and TRBJ2-7, with D perhaps matching TRBD1 (6 bases). V was clipped by 3 bases and J by 2 bases, with 14 bases between them. The CDR3 sequence is 15 residues long. Germline loops: CDR1 LGHNA, CDR2 YNFKEQ. The CDR3 sequence is CASSQNRQDPYEQYF. The DNA for the CDR3 is TGTGCCAGCAGCCAGAATCGACAGGATCCCTACGAGCAGTACTTC.

This chain connects TRBV9 to TRBJ1-3; TRBD1 is a possible D gene (5 bases). The CDR3 covers 16 residues. Trimming pared 0 bases from V and 0 bases from J, leaving 10 bases between. Germline values: CDR1 SGDLS, CDR2 YYNGEE. The CDR3 DNA reads as TGTGCCAGCAGCGTAGAGGGACTGTCCTCTGGAAACACCATATATTTT. Translation gives CASSVEGLSSGNTIYF.

This clone was counted only a few times. Distinct nucleotide sequences in the sample also encode this CDR3. This rearrangement joins TRBV13 to TRBJ1-3; D unresolved. Germline V gene sequence: CDR1 PRHDT, CDR2 FYEKMQ (reference sequence). This CDR3 is built from 15 residues. The V end lost 1 base, the J end lost 0 bases, and 7 bases lay between the germline ends. The CDR3 sequence is CASSLDSSSGNTIYF. The CDR3 nucleotides read TGTGCCAGCAGCTTAGACAGTTCCTCTGGAAACACCATATATTTT. The entire variable domain, with the rest obtained from reference TRBV13 and TRBJ1-3, is as follows: AAGVIQSPRHLIKEKRETATLKCYPIPRHDTVYWYQQGPGQDPQFLISFYEKMQSDKGSIPDRFSAQQFSDYHSELNMSSLELGDSALYFCASSLDSSSGNTIYFGEGSWLTVV.

The V and J genes are TRBV5-1 and TRBJ1-4; tentatively, D is TRBD1 (5 bases). Between the trimmed V and J ends, which lost 4 bases and 7 bases, there was a span of 11 bases. The CDR3 has 13 residues. Germline loops: CDR1 SGHRS, CDR2 YFSETQ. This CDR3 reads CASSPRQGEKLFF. For the CDR3, the DNA is TGCGCCAGCAGCCCCCGGCAGGGTGAAAAACTGTTTTTT.

The chain's CDR3 is CASSSGGQGVAEAFF. The CDR3 DNA is TGTGCCAGTAGTAGTGGGGGACAGGGAGTCGCTGAAGCTTTCTTT. The chain uses TRBV19 and TRBJ1-1; 9 nucleotides align to TRBD1. This CDR3 spans 15 amino acids. Germline CDR1 is LNHDA and CDR2 is SQIVND (reference sequence). Trimming took 4 bases from V and 6 from J; bases not matched to a gene: 9.

The chain uses TRBV18 and TRBJ1-5; the D gene is possibly TRBD1 (5 bases). From germline, CDR1 is KGHSH and CDR2 LQKENI. Trimming cost V 2 bases and J 9 bases, with 20 bases left between them. CDR3 length: 16 residues. Here the CDR3 DNA reads TGTGCCAGCTCACCAATGGGGCAGGCCCTCCCGGGGCCCCAGCATTTT. Its translation: CASSPMGQALPGPQHF.

This clone is a singleton in its sample. The CDR3 DNA sequence: TGCGCCAGCAGCCAAGATAATATACAGGGTTCGAACACTGAAGCTTTCTTT. Protein product: CASSQDNIQGSNTEAFF. The genes are TRBV4-1 and TRBJ1-1; weak D call: TRBD1 (6 bases). Per the germline V gene, CDR1 is MGHRA and CDR2 is YSYEKL. V lost 0 bases and J 1 base, leaving 15 bases between the germline ends. The CDR3 consists of 17 residues.

For the CDR3, the DNA is TGTGCCAGCAGCTTAGGGCGGGGCGCCGAGCAGTACTTC. The encoded protein is CASSLGRGAEQYF. The chain is built from TRBV7-8 and TRBJ2-7, with a tentative D call TRBD2 (6 bases). Trimming removed 1 base at V and 6 bases at J, with 10 bases between. Germline CDR1 SGHVS, CDR2 FQNEAQ. The CDR3 is 13 amino acids.

This chain joins TRBV4-2 and TRBJ2-1, with TRBD2 matching 8 bases. This CDR3 is 15 amino acids long. With V trimmed by 0 bases and J by 8 bases, 6 bases remained unmatched. Per the germline V gene, CDR1 is LGHNA and CDR2 is YNFKEQ. The CDR3 loop reads CASSQDGGSGDEQFF. CDR3 DNA sequence: TGTGCCAGCAGCCAAGATGGGGGTAGCGGGGATGAGCAGTTCTTC.

This clone occurred a few times. V gene TRBV27 combines with J gene TRBJ2-7; D is unresolved. From germline, CDR1 is MNHEY and CDR2 SMNVEV (reference sequence). The CDR3 covers 13 residues. V lost 5 bases, J lost 1 base, and 9 bases lay in between. The CDR3 nucleotides are TGTGCCAGCAGTCTTCACTATTCCTACGAGCAGTACTTC. Its protein is CASSLHYSYEQYF.

This rearrangement joins TRBV7-2 to TRBJ1-2, with no clear D. Germline CDR1 and CDR2: SGHTA and FQGNSA. The CDR3 contains 11 residues. V lost 1 base and J lost 13, with 10 bases in between. The CDR3 reads CASSLGQASTF. CDR3 nucleotides: TGTGCCAGCAGCTTAGGGCAGGCGTCCACCTTC.

The gene calls are TRBV5-4 and TRBJ2-1, with TRBD1 as a possible D gene (6 bases). The germline V and J ends were trimmed by 4 bases and 6 bases, with 11 bases remaining between them. The CDR3 contains 13 residues. Germline lookup yields CDR1 SGHNT and CDR2 YYREEE (reference sequence). CDR3 region: CASSAGQFNEQFF. The CDR3 DNA reads as TGTGCCAGCAGCGCCGGACAGTTCAATGAGCAGTTCTTC.

V is TRBV4-3 and J is TRBJ2-7; 8 nucleotides align to TRBD1. J lost 3 bases, V lost 4 bases, and 5 bases had no gene match. The CDR3 is 14 amino acids. Per the germline V gene, CDR1 is LGHNA and CDR2 is YSLEER. CDR3 region: CASSLGQGDYEQYF. CDR3 in DNA: TGCGCCAGCAGCCTCGGACAGGGCGACTACGAGCAGTACTTC.

There are a few counts of this clone. This chain's CDR3 is CSVLGREGSNTEAFF. The CDR3, as DNA: TGCAGCGTTTTAGGCAGGGAGGGGTCGAACACTGAAGCTTTCTTT. The chain employs TRBV29-1 and TRBJ1-1; a possible D gene is TRBD1 (5 bases). There are 15 residues in the CDR3. Germline V gene sequence: CDR1 SQVTM, CDR2 ANQGSEA. The V gene lost 5 bases and the J gene lost 1 base, with 17 bases spanning the gap.